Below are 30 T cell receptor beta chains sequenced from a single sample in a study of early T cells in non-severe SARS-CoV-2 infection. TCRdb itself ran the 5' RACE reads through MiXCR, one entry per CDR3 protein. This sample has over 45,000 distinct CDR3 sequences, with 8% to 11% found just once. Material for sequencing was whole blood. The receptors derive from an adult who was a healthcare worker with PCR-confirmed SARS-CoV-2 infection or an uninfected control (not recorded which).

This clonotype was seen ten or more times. CDR3 region: CASSPTGYTQYF. The CDR3 coding sequence is TGTGCCAGCAGTCCAACTGGGTATACGCAGTATTTT. The chain is built from TRBV12-3 or TRBV12-4 and TRBJ2-3; no definite D call. There are 12 residues in the CDR3. V was shortened by 5 bases and J by 7 bases, with 10 bases between the two germline ends.

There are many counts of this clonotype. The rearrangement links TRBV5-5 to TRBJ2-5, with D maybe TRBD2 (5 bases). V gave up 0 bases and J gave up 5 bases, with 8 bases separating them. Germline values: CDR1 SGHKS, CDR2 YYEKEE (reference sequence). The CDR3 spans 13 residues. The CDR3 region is CASSLGRGETQYF. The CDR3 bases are TGTGCCAGCAGCTTGGGTCGCGGGGAGACCCAGTACTTC.

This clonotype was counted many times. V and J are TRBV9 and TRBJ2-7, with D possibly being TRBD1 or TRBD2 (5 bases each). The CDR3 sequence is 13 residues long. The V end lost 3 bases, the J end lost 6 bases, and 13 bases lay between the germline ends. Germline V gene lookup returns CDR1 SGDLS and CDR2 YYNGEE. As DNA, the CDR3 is TGTGCCAGCAGCGCCGCCCCGAGGGGCGAGCAGTACTTC. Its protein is CASSAAPRGEQYF.

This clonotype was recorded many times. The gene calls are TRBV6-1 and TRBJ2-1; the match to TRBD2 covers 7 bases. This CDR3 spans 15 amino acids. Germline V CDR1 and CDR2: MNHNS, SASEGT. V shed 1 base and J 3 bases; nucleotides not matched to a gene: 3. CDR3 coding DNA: TGTGCCAGCAGTGAAGTTCGGGACTACTACAATGAGCAGTTCTTC. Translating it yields CASSEVRDYYNEQFF.

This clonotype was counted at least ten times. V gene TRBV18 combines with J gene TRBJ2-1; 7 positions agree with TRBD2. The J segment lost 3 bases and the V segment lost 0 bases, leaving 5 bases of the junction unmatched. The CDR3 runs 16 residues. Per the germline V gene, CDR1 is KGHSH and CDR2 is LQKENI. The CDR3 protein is CASSPPTSDYYNEQFF. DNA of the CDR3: TGTGCCAGCTCACCACCCACTAGCGACTACTACAATGAGCAGTTCTTC.

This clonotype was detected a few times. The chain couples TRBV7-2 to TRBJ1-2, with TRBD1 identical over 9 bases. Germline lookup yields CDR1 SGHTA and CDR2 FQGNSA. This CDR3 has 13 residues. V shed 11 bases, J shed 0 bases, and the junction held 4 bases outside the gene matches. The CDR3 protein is CAGRTGANYGYTF. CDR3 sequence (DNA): TGTGCCGGCCGGACAGGGGCTAACTATGGCTACACCTTC.

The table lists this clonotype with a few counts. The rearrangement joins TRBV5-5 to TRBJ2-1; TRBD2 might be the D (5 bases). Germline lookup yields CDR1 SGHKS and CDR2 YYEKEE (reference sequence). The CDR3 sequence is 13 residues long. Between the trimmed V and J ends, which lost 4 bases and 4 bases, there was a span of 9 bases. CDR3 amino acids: CASSPGGYNEQFF. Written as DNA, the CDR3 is TGTGCCAGCAGCCCCGGAGGTTACAATGAGCAGTTCTTC.

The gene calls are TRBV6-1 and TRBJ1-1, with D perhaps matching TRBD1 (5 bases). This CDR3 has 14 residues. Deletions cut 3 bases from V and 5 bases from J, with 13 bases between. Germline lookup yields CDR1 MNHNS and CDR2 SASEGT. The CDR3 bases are TGTGCCAGCAGTGAGGGAAGGGGCAGAACTGAAGCTTTCTTT. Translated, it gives CASSEGRGRTEAFF.

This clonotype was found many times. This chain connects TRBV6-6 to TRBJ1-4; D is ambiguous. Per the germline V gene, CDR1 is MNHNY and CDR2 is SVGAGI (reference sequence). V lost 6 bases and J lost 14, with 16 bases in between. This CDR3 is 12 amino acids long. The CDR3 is CASRHLPPHLFF. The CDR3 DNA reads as TGTGCCAGCAGACACCTCCCGCCTCATCTGTTTTTT.

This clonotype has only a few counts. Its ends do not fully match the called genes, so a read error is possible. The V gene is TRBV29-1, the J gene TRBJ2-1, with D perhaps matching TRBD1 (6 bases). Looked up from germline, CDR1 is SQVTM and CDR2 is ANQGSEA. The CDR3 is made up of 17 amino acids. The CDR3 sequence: CSVDRPQGPFLYSEQFF. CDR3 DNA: TGCAGCGTTGATCGGCCACAGGGTCCTTTTCTCTACAGTGAGCAGTTCTTC.

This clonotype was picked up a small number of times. This chain's CDR3 is CASSFSPLGGGLNTGELFF. The DNA for the CDR3 is TGTGCCAGCAGTTTTTCTCCCTTGGGGGGAGGCTTGAACACCGGGGAGCTGTTTTTT. The chain links TRBV27 to TRBJ2-2, with TRBD2 as a possible D gene (6 bases). The CDR3 runs to 19 residues. Germline CDR1 is MNHEY and CDR2 is SMNVEV (reference sequence). V was pared by 3 bases and J by 1 base, with 21 bases between.

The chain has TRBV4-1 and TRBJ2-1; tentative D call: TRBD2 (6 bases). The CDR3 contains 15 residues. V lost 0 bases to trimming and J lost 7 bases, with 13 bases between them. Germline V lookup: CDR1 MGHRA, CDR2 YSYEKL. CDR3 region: CASSQEAGRGNEQFF. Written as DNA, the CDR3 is TGCGCCAGCAGCCAAGAGGCGGGAAGAGGGAATGAGCAGTTCTTC.

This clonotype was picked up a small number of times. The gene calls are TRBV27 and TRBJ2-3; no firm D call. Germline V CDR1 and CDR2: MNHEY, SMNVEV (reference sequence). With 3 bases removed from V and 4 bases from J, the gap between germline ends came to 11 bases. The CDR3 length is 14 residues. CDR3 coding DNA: TGTGCCAGCAGTTTCTTTAGGCTGGCAGATACGCAGTATTTT. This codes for CASSFFRLADTQYF.

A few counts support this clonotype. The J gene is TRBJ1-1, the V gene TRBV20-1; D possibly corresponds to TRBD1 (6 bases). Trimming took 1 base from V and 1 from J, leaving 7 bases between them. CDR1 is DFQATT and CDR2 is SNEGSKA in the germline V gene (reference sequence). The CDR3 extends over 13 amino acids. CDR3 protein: CSARVGANTEAFF. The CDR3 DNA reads TGCAGTGCTAGAGTGGGGGCGAACACTGAAGCTTTCTTT.

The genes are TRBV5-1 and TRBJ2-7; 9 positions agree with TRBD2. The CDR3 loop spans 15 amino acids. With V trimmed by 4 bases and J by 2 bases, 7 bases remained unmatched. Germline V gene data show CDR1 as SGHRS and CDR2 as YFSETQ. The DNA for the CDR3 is TGCGCCAGCAGCGTTAGCGGGAGTTCAACCTACGAGCAGTACTTC. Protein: CASSVSGSSTYEQYF.

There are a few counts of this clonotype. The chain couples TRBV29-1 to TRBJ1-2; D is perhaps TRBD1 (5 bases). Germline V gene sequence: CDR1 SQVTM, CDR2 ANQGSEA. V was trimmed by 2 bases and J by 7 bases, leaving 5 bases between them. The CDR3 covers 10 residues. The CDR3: CSVEQGGYTF. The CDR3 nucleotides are TGCAGCGTTGAACAGGGTGGCTACACCTTC.

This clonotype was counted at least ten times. The DNA for the CDR3 is TGTGCCAGCAGCCAAGATGGGGAAGGGCAAGGAAACACCATATATTTT. Translating it yields CASSQDGEGQGNTIYF. This chain uses TRBV4-2 with TRBJ1-3, with no clear D. The V end was cut by 0 bases, the J end by 4 bases, with 13 bases between. The CDR3 sequence is 16 residues long. Germline V CDR1 and CDR2: LGHNA, YNFKEQ.

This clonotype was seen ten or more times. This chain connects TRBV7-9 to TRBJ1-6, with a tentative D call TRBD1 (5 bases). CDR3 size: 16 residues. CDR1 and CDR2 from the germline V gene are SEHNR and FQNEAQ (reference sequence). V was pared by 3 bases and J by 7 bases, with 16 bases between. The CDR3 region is CASSFSRGAGNSPLHF. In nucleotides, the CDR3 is TGTGCCAGCAGCTTTTCACGGGGCGCGGGGAATTCACCCCTCCACTTT.

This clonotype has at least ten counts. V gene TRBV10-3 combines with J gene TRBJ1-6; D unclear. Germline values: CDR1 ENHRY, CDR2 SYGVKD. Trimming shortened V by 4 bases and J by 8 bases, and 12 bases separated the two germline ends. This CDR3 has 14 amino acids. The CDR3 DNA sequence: TGTGCCATCAGTGGGCCCGGTTTTGATTCACCCCTCCACTTT. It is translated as CAISGPGFDSPLHF.

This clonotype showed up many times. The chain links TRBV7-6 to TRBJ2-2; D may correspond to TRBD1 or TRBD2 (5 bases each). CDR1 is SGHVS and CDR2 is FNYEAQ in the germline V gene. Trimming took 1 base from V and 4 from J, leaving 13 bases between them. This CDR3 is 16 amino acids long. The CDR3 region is CASSLVDGTFTGELFF. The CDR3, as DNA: TGTGCCAGCAGCTTAGTCGATGGGACCTTCACCGGGGAGCTGTTTTTT.

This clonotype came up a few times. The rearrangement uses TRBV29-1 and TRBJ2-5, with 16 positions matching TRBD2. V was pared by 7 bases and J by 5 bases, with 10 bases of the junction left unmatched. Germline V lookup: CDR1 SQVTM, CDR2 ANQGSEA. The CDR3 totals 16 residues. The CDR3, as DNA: TGCAGCGCCTGTTCCGGGACTAGCGGGAGGGTGGAGACCCAGTACTTC. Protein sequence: CSACSGTSGRVETQYF.

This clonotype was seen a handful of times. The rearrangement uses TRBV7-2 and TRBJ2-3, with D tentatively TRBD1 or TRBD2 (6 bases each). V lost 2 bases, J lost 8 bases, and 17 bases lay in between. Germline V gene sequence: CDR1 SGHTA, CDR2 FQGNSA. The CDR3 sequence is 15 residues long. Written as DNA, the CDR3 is TGTGCCAGCAGCTTAATGGCAGGGGAGGCAGTTACGCAGTATTTT. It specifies CASSLMAGEAVTQYF. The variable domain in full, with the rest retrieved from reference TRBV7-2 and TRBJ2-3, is GAGVSQSPSNKVTEKGKDVELRCDPISGHTALYWYRQSLGQGLEFLIYFQGNSAPDKSGLPSDRFSAERTGGSVSTLTIQRTQQEDSAVYLCASSLMAGEAVTQYFGPGTRLTVL.

The CDR3 is CASSEGTGGSDTQYF. DNA of the CDR3: TGTGCCAGCAGTGAAGGGACAGGGGGATCAGATACGCAGTATTTT. This chain connects TRBV25-1 to TRBJ2-3; TRBD1 matches 11 bases. With 2 bases clipped from V and 4 bases from J, the junction kept 2 bases outside the gene matches. The germline gives CDR1 MGHDK, CDR2 SYGVNS. This CDR3 spans 15 amino acids.

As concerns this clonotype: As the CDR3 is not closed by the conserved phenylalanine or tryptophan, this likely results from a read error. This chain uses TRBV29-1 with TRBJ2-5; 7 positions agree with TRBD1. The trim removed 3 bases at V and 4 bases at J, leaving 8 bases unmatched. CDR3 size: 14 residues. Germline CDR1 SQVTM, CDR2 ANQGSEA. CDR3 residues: CSVDKQGTGETQYL. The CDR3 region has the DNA TGCAGCGTTGATAAACAGGGGACGGGAGAGACCCAGTACTTG.

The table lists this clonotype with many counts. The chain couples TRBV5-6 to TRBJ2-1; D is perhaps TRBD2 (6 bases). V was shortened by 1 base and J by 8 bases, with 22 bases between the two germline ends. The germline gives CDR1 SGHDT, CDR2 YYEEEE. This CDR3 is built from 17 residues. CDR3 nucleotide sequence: TGTGCCAGCAGCTTGTTGTTGGCGGGGATCACGGGGGATGAGCAGTTCTTC. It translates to CASSLLLAGITGDEQFF.

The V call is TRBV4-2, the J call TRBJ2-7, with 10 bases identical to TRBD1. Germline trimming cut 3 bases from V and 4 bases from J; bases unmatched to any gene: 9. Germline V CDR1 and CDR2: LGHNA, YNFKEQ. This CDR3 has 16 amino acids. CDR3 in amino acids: CASSHSPGQGSYEQYF. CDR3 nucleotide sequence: TGTGCCAGCAGCCATTCGCCGGGACAGGGGTCGTACGAGCAGTACTTC.

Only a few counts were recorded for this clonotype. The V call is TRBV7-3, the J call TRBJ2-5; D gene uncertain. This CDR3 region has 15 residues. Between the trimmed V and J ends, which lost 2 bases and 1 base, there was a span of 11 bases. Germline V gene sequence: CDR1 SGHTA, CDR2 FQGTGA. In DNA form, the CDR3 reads TGTGCCAGCAGCTTAGGGCGAGGAATCCAAGAGACCCAGTACTTC. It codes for CASSLGRGIQETQYF.

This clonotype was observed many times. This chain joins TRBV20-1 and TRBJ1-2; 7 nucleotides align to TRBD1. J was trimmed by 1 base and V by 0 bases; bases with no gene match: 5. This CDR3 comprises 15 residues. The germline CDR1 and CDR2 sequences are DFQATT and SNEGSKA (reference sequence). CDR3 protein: CSAREPGQNNYGYTF. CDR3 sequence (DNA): TGCAGTGCTAGAGAGCCGGGACAGAATAACTATGGCTACACCTTC.

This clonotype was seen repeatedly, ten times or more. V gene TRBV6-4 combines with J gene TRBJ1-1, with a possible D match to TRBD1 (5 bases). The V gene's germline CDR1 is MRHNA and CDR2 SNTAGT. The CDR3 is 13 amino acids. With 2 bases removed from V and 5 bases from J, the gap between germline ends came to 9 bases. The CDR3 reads CASSDGQGTEAFF. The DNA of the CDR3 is TGTGCCAGCAGTGACGGCCAGGGAACTGAAGCTTTCTTT.

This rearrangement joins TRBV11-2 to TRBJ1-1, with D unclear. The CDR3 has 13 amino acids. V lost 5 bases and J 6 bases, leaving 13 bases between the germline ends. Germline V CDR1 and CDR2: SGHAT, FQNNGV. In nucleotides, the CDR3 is TGTGCCAGCAGCCGTAGACGGCCGGCTGAAGCTTTCTTT. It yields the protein CASSRRRPAEAFF.